These 25 T cell receptor beta chains were sequenced from one sample in a study of T-cell reconstitution after alpha-beta-depleted transplantation in children. Preparing the TCRbeta library involved the use of unique molecular identifiers. MiXCR, run by TCRdb on the PCR reads, gives a single entry per CDR3 protein. The sample has about 830,000 distinct CDR3 sequences, 16% seen once. The starting material was PBMCs, mostly from graft donor cells, obtained 360 days after TCRalphabeta/CD19-depleted stem cell transplant. The receptors shown here come from a male patient aged 5 to 17 who had a stem cell transplant for acute lymphoblastic leukemia, so the T cells may come from the graft donor.

This clonotype was observed a handful of times. The V gene is TRBV3-1, the J gene TRBJ2-1, with TRBD2 matching 13 bases. The CDR3 length is 18 residues. Germline CDR1 and CDR2: LGHDT and YNNKEL (reference sequence). With V trimmed by 5 bases and J by 3 bases, 10 bases remained unmatched. The CDR3 loop is CASSSAPGTSGNYNEQFF. The CDR3 bases are TGTGCCAGCAGCTCCGCCCCGGGGACTAGCGGGAACTACAATGAGCAGTTCTTC.

This clonotype was seen at least ten times. The V call is TRBV5-1, the J call TRBJ2-3, with D maybe TRBD2 (5 bases). Germline V gene lookup returns CDR1 SGHRS and CDR2 YFSETQ. V was cut by 0 bases and J by 2 bases, with 7 bases left in between. The CDR3 has 14 residues. CDR3 protein: CASSLEADTDTQYF. The DNA of the CDR3 is TGCGCCAGCAGCTTGGAAGCGGACACAGATACGCAGTATTTT.

This chain links TRBV6-1 with TRBJ1-2; the match to TRBD1 covers 10 bases. This CDR3 is 19 amino acids long. V shed 6 bases, J shed 0 bases, and the junction held 16 bases outside the gene matches. Germline CDR1 reads MNHNS; CDR2 reads SASEGT. The CDR3 sequence: CASSRLLGTGVQTNYGYTF. The CDR3 DNA is TGTGCCAGCAGCCGACTACTAGGGACAGGGGTTCAAACTAACTATGGCTACACCTTC.

About this clonotype itself: A read error may produce the germline difference seen at one junction end. The chain recombines TRBV24-1 with TRBJ2-1; TRBD1 matches 8 bases. The CDR3 length is 20 residues. In germline, CDR1 is KGHDR, CDR2 SFDVKD. This CDR3 reads CGTSDSWVQGDWLLYNEQFF. In DNA form, the CDR3 reads TGTGGCACCAGTGATTCGTGGGTACAGGGGGACTGGCTACTATACAATGAGCAGTTCTTC.

This clonotype was recorded a few times. This chain uses TRBV4-1 with TRBJ2-2; the D is unclear. This CDR3 is 12 amino acids long. V was trimmed by 5 bases and J by 4 bases, leaving 5 bases between them. Per the germline V gene, CDR1 is MGHRA and CDR2 is YSYEKL. CDR3 in amino acids: CASSEPTGELFF. The CDR3 region has the DNA TGCGCCAGCAGCGAACCCACCGGGGAGCTGTTTTTT.

This clonotype was seen many times. The chain employs TRBV6-1 and TRBJ2-1; 12 bases map to TRBD2. With V trimmed by 4 bases and J by 13 bases, 8 bases remained unmatched. The V gene's germline CDR1 is MNHNS and CDR2 SASEGT. The CDR3 totals 14 residues. CDR3 nucleotide sequence: TGTGCCAGCAGTGGGGTGACTAGCGGGAGTTCTCAGTTCTTC. Protein product: CASSGVTSGSSQFF.

V is TRBV20-1 and J is TRBJ1-4; D uncertain. The germline gives CDR1 DFQATT, CDR2 SNEGSKA (reference sequence). This CDR3 has 12 amino acids. The CDR3 DNA reads TGCAGCGGCCGAAGGGCTAATGAAAAACTGTTTTTT. It encodes CSGRRANEKLFF.

The J gene is TRBJ1-6, the V gene TRBV5-1, with 9 bases lining up with TRBD1. J lost 7 bases, V lost 0 bases, and 5 bases had no gene match. The CDR3 is 16 amino acids. The germline V gene has CDR1 SGHRS and CDR2 YFSETQ. This CDR3 reads CASSLVPDRGNSPLHF. Here the CDR3 DNA reads TGCGCCAGCAGCTTGGTGCCGGACAGGGGCAATTCACCCCTCCACTTT.

This clonotype was seen at least ten times. J is TRBJ2-3 and V is TRBV20-1; 7 bases align to TRBD1. V trimming: 6 bases; J trimming: 4 bases; junction bases outside the gene matches: 7. The CDR3 covers 13 residues. CDR1 and CDR2 (germline): DFQATT, SNEGSKA (reference sequence). CDR3: CSAGDRVPDTQYF. DNA of the CDR3: TGCAGTGCCGGTGACAGGGTCCCAGATACGCAGTATTTT.

This clonotype was seen ten or more times. The chain uses TRBV12-3 or TRBV12-4 and TRBJ2-1; D possibly corresponds to TRBD2 (5 bases). Deletions cut 1 base from V and 0 bases from J, with 22 bases between. CDR3 length: 20 amino acids. The CDR3 spells CASSLEGTGLGMASYNEQFF. The CDR3 DNA is TGTGCCAGCAGTTTAGAGGGCACCGGACTTGGGATGGCCTCCTACAATGAGCAGTTCTTC.

J is TRBJ2-5 and V is TRBV7-9; D remains ambiguous. This CDR3 has 15 residues. Germline-derived CDR1 and CDR2 are SEHNR and FQNEAQ (reference sequence). V lost 1 base to trimming and J lost 0 bases, with 9 bases between them. The CDR3 nucleotides read TGTGCCAGCAGCTTAGGGCAGCTCTACCAAGAGACCCAGTACTTC. The encoded protein is CASSLGQLYQETQYF.

This clonotype was seen only a few times. The V gene is TRBV7-3, the J gene TRBJ2-7; 8 positions match TRBD1. The length of the CDR3 is 14 residues. Germline loops: CDR1 SGHTA, CDR2 FQGTGA. Germline trimming cut 2 bases from V and 5 bases from J; bases unmatched to any gene: 5. The CDR3 sequence is CASSLYAGGNEQYF. The CDR3 bases are TGTGCCAGCAGCTTATATGCAGGGGGCAACGAGCAGTACTTC.

The chain links TRBV14 to TRBJ2-3; D is unclear. The CDR3 extends over 17 amino acids. From germline, CDR1 is SGHDN and CDR2 FVKESK. The V end lost 1 base, the J end lost 0 bases, and 14 bases lay between the germline ends. DNA for the CDR3: TGTGCCAGCAGCCAAGTACCCCCTAACTTTAGCACAGATACGCAGTATTTT. Translated, it gives CASSQVPPNFSTDTQYF.

The rearrangement links TRBV19 to TRBJ1-5; tentative D call: TRBD1 (5 bases). The germline gives CDR1 LNHDA, CDR2 SQIVND (reference sequence). CDR3 length equals 12 residues. CDR3 nucleotides: TGTGCATCCAGGGCGGGCAATCAGCCCCAGCATTTT. It yields the protein CASRAGNQPQHF.

With respect to this clonotype: Sequence at one end of the junction differs from germline and may be a read error. The chain joins TRBV15 to TRBJ1-4; tentatively, D is TRBD1 (6 bases). Germline V lookup: CDR1 LNHNV, CDR2 YYDKDF (reference sequence). The CDR3 is 13 residues long. The CDR3 region has the DNA TGTGCCACCAGCAGAGATCATCTGGGGGGCCAATATTTT. Translation: CATSRDHLGGQYF.

This chain connects TRBV7-7 to TRBJ2-7, with 7 bases matching TRBD1. CDR3 length: 14 amino acids. From germline, CDR1 is SSHAT and CDR2 FNYEAQ (reference sequence). The V and J ends lost 6 bases and 4 bases, in that order; junction bases with no gene match: 9. The CDR3 region has the DNA TGTGCCAGCAGTCCGACAGGGTCTGGTTACGAGCAGTACTTC. Residues: CASSPTGSGYEQYF.

Many counts were recorded for this clonotype. The chain couples TRBV29-1 to TRBJ1-6; the match to TRBD1 covers 9 bases. Germline V lookup: CDR1 SQVTM, CDR2 ANQGSEA. The J segment lost 3 bases and the V segment lost 7 bases, leaving 7 bases of the junction unmatched. CDR3 size: 15 residues. The CDR3 DNA reads as TGCAGCGCCCGTACAGGGGGCGACTATAATTCACCCCTCCACTTT. It translates to CSARTGGDYNSPLHF.

The J gene is TRBJ2-1, the V gene TRBV27, with D perhaps matching TRBD1 or TRBD2 (5 bases each). V dropped 4 bases and J dropped 7 bases, with 20 bases sitting between them. Germline CDR1 and CDR2: MNHEY and SMNVEV (reference sequence). CDR3 length: 16 residues. The CDR3 loop is CASSSGTPTLWNEQFF. The CDR3 nucleotides are TGTGCCAGCAGTTCCGGGACGCCCACCCTTTGGAATGAGCAGTTCTTC.

This clonotype was counted between two and nine times. The chain joins TRBV25-1 to TRBJ2-1, with D unresolved. With 5 bases removed from V and 3 bases from J, the gap between germline ends came to 8 bases. CDR1 MGHDK and CDR2 SYGVNS come from the germline V gene. CDR3 length: 13 amino acids. The chain's CDR3 is CASSMRLYNEQFF. For the CDR3, the DNA is TGTGCCAGCAGTATGCGACTCTACAATGAGCAGTTCTTC.

The rearrangement joins TRBV19 to TRBJ2-5; 9 nucleotides align to TRBD2. This CDR3 has 15 amino acids. V trimming: 4 bases; J trimming: 5 bases; junction bases outside the gene matches: 8. The germline gives CDR1 LNHDA, CDR2 SQIVND (reference sequence). For the CDR3, the DNA is TGTGCCAGTAGTAACGGACTAGCGAGGTGGGAGACCCAGTACTTC. Translation: CASSNGLARWETQYF.

This clonotype was counted a few times. This chain joins TRBV10-3 and TRBJ1-2; 9 bases are a match to TRBD1. The V gene end was trimmed by 0 bases and the J gene end by 3 bases; junction bases not matched to a gene: 2. The germline V gene encodes CDR1 ENHRY and CDR2 SYGVKD. The length of the CDR3 is 15 residues. CDR3 sequence reads: CAISESDRGYYGYTF. The DNA for the CDR3 is TGTGCCATCAGTGAGTCGGACAGGGGATACTATGGCTACACCTTC.

This clonotype has just a few counts. This chain joins TRBV5-1 and TRBJ2-7; a possible D gene is TRBD2 (5 bases). The germline V and J ends were trimmed by 7 bases and 0 bases, with 20 bases remaining between them. The CDR3 extends over 16 amino acids. Germline CDR1 is SGHRS and CDR2 is YFSETQ. As DNA, the CDR3 is TGCGCCAGCTCCCCCACGCTGGTAGGGAGCTCCTACGAGCAGTACTTC. It codes for CASSPTLVGSSYEQYF.

In the case of this clonotype: Germline is not matched at one junction end, which may reflect a read error. The genes are TRBV7-9 and TRBJ1-5, with D uncertain. Germline V gene sequence: CDR1 SEHNR, CDR2 FQNEAQ (reference sequence). CDR3 length: 12 amino acids. The CDR3 loop reads CTSSLDFQPQHF. Here the CDR3 DNA reads TGTACCAGCAGCTTAGACTTTCAGCCCCAGCATTTT.

This clonotype was counted a few times. The chain has TRBV12-3 or TRBV12-4 and TRBJ2-1; 9 bases are shared with TRBD1. V lost 5 bases and J lost 5; bases outside the gene matches: 10. This CDR3 region has 16 residues. The chain's CDR3 is CASSRQGGLRNNEQFF. The CDR3 DNA reads TGTGCCAGCAGTAGACAGGGGGGGTTGAGGAACAATGAGCAGTTCTTC.

The chain carries TRBV12-3 or TRBV12-4 and TRBJ1-5; D possibly corresponds to TRBD1 (6 bases). The CDR3 totals 14 residues. V was shortened by 6 bases and J by 3 bases, with 12 bases between the two germline ends. CDR3 amino acids: CASSPMGANQPQHF. The DNA of the CDR3 is TGTGCCAGCAGCCCTATGGGGGCCAATCAGCCCCAGCATTTT.